Described below is a single T cell receptor beta chain sequence and its context. Germline V CDR1 and CDR2: MDHEN, SYDVKM. CDR3 length equals 13 residues. Trimming left V 4 bases short and J 3 bases short, with 10 bases between. Some clones are missing from TCRdb's copy, which holds only in-frame ones; the method was immunoSEQ multiplex PCR. The repertoire holds around 250,000 clones, with over 70% as singletons. The data were obtained in a study of control samples from healthy donors and cancer patients. The sequenced sample was PBMCs. The receptor's source is a woman aged 60 to 75 with lung cancer. V usage is TRBV28 and J usage is TRBJ2-7; no reliable D call. CDR3 in amino acids: CASSSAGHYEQYF. The CDR3 bases are TGTGCCAGCAGTTCCGCAGGCCACTACGAGCAGTACTTC.